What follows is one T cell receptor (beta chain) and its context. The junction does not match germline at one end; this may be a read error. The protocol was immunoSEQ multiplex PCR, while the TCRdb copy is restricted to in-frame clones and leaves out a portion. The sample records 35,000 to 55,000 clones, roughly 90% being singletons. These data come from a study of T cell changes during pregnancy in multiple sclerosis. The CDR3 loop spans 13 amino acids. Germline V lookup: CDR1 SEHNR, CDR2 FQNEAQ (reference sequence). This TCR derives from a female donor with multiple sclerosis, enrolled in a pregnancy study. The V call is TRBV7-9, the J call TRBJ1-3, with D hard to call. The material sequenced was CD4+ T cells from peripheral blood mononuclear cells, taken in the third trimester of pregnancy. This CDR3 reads CASSLEGGDTVYF. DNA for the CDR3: TGTGCCAGCAGCTTAGAAGGAGGAGACACCGTATATTTT.